The next 28 T cell receptor beta chains were all read from a single sample in a study of regulatory T cells in long-lasting Graves disease. Described time point: persistent/refractory GD, antithyroid drugs over 5 years with positive TRAb. The TCR library used RNA extracted from PBMCs. HTBI primers from iRepertoire and Arm-PCR of CDR3 regions yielded the TCR beta libraries. TCRdb re-analysed the multiplex PCR reads in MiXCR, keeping a single row per CDR3 protein. The profile shows a few hundred thousand distinct CDR3 sequences, roughly 21% of them singletons. Sequenced here: peripheral blood mononuclear cells (PBMCs), sampled when the disease was refractory, from a patient treated with antithyroid drugs. The receptors stem from a female donor with Graves disease.

This clonotype was found many times. The V gene is TRBV7-9, the J gene TRBJ2-5; D is uncertain. The germline V gene encodes CDR1 SEHNR and CDR2 FQNEAQ (reference sequence). This CDR3 is 12 amino acids long. Trimming took off 8 bases at V and 2 bases at J, with 9 bases between the two ends. DNA for the CDR3: TGTGCCAGCGGTTGGAGTCAAGAGACCCAGTACTTC. It yields the protein CASGWSQETQYF.

This clonotype was counted at least ten times. This chain links TRBV2 with TRBJ2-7; TRBD2 is a possible D gene (5 bases). The CDR3 is made up of 12 amino acids. In germline, CDR1 is SNHLY, CDR2 FYNNEI. The ends were cut back, 10 bases at V and 1 base at J, with 11 bases in the middle. The CDR3 sequence is CATTGSSYEQYF. As DNA, the CDR3 is TGTGCCACCACTGGGAGTTCCTACGAGCAGTACTTC. The whole variable domain, remainder taken from reference TRBV2 and TRBJ2-7, is EPEVTQTPSHQVTQMGQEVILRCVPISNHLYFYWYRQILGQKVEFLVSFYNNEISEKSEIFDDQFSVERPDGSNFTLKIRSTKLEDSAMYFCATTGSSYEQYFGPGTRLTVT.

The V gene is TRBV2, the J gene TRBJ1-5; D ambiguous. V was cut by 6 bases and J by 0 bases, with 12 bases left in between. The CDR3 runs 15 residues. Per the germline V gene, CDR1 is SNHLY and CDR2 is FYNNEI. This CDR3 is CASSLLGFSNQPQHF. Written as DNA, the CDR3 is TGTGCCAGCAGCTTACTGGGTTTTAGCAATCAGCCCCAGCATTTT.

The chain couples TRBV19 to TRBJ1-2, with D perhaps TRBD1 (6 bases). The CDR3 loop spans 14 amino acids. V lost 5 bases to trimming and J lost 3 bases, with 13 bases between them. Germline-derived CDR1 and CDR2 are LNHDA and SQIVND (reference sequence). The CDR3 loop is CASSPAGEDYGYTF. As DNA, the CDR3 is TGTGCCAGTAGTCCCGCAGGGGAGGACTATGGCTACACCTTC.

The chain recombines TRBV27 with TRBJ2-7, with 12 bases fitting TRBD2. The CDR3 totals 16 residues. Trimming took 5 bases from V and 6 from J; bases not matched to a gene: 11. Germline V CDR1 and CDR2: MNHEY, SMNVEV (reference sequence). CDR3 loop: CASSLLAGGPSSEQYF. The CDR3 nucleotides are TGTGCCAGCAGTCTCCTAGCGGGAGGGCCCTCGAGCGAGCAGTACTTC.

This clonotype was seen at least ten times. This rearrangement joins TRBV28 to TRBJ2-5; 10 bases align to TRBD2. In germline, CDR1 is MDHEN, CDR2 SYDVKM. The ends lost 6 bases at V and 0 bases at J; junction bases unmatched: 7. This CDR3 is built from 16 residues. Written as DNA, the CDR3 is TGTGCCAGCAGCCTAGTAGGACTAGCGGACCAAGAGACCCAGTACTTC. Translated, it gives CASSLVGLADQETQYF.

A note on this clonotype: A much larger clone differs from this one at a single base, so this may be a read error. CDR3 protein: CASSVGLANEQYF. The CDR3 DNA reads as TGTGCCAGCAGTGTGGGACTAGCCAACGAGCAGTACTTC. The chain carries TRBV2 and TRBJ2-7; 9 bases are a match to TRBD2. The CDR3 has 13 residues. Looked up from germline, CDR1 is SNHLY and CDR2 is FYNNEI. Losses at the gene ends were 4 bases for V and 5 bases for J; bases not matched to a gene: 3. Full variable domain (remainder filled in from reference TRBV2 and TRBJ2-7): EPEVTQTPSHQVTQMGQEVILRCVPISNHLYFYWYRQILGQKVEFLVSFYNNEISEKSEIFDDQFSVERPDGSNFTLKIRSTKLEDSAMYFCASSVGLANEQYFGPGTRLTVT.

In its sample, this clonotype was seen many times. J is TRBJ1-3 and V is TRBV30; perhaps TRBD1 as D (5 bases). Germline lookup yields CDR1 GTSNPN and CDR2 SVGIG (reference sequence). The CDR3 runs to 14 residues. Trimming stripped 2 bases from V and 0 bases from J, with 8 bases between. Here the CDR3 reads CAWSPDNSGNTIYF. CDR3 DNA: TGTGCCTGGAGTCCGGACAACTCTGGAAACACCATATATTTT.

This clonotype was seen only a few times. This chain links TRBV19 with TRBJ1-2; no clear D. CDR1 is LNHDA, CDR2 SQIVND, per germline (reference sequence). Trimming stripped 5 bases from V and 8 bases from J, with 18 bases between. The CDR3 contains 14 residues. The DNA of the CDR3 is TGTGCCAGTAGTCTAAGCCGGGAGCCCAGGGGCTACACCTTC. Its translation is CASSLSREPRGYTF.

This clonotype was recorded at least ten times. V gene TRBV11-2 combines with J gene TRBJ2-5; 7 bases align to TRBD2. The trim removed 6 bases at V and 5 bases at J, leaving 9 bases unmatched. The CDR3 length is 14 residues. Germline values: CDR1 SGHAT, CDR2 FQNNGV. CDR3 amino acids: CASRGLVVTETQYF. CDR3 in DNA: TGTGCCAGCAGAGGACTAGTCGTGACGGAGACCCAGTACTTC.

The CDR3 nucleotides read TGTGCCAGCAGTCGGACTTTCCCCAATCAGCCCCAGCATTTT. It specifies CASSRTFPNQPQHF. The V gene is TRBV6-1, the J gene TRBJ1-5; no definite D call. This CDR3 comprises 14 residues. Trimming shortened V by 5 bases and J by 3 bases, and 11 bases separated the two germline ends. From germline, CDR1 is MNHNS and CDR2 SASEGT.

This clonotype was seen repeatedly, ten times or more. The chain joins TRBV3-1 to TRBJ2-5; perhaps TRBD1 as D (6 bases). Trimming removed 8 bases from V and 7 bases from J, with 17 bases in between. The CDR3 is 13 amino acids. CDR1 and CDR2 from the germline V gene are LGHDT and YNNKEL (reference sequence). DNA for the CDR3: TGTGCCAGCGTCCGCAACAGGGAAGGGACCCAGTACTTC. Encoded protein: CASVRNREGTQYF.

In this sample, this clonotype turned up many times. This chain uses TRBV10-3 with TRBJ2-7; maybe TRBD2 (5 bases). Germline V CDR1 and CDR2: ENHRY, SYGVKD. The CDR3 covers 16 residues. Trimming took off 2 bases at V and 4 bases at J, with 18 bases between the two ends. For the CDR3, the DNA is TGTGCCATCAGTGAGGCACTAGGCCCTCGTGAATACGAGCAGTACTTC. Its translation: CAISEALGPREYEQYF.

This clonotype was observed at least ten times. The V gene is TRBV2, the J gene TRBJ2-6; the D gene is possibly TRBD2 (5 bases). The CDR3 runs to 17 residues. Germline V gene lookup returns CDR1 SNHLY and CDR2 FYNNEI. V dropped 0 bases and J dropped 2 bases, with 11 bases sitting between them. CDR3 in DNA: TGTGCCAGCAGTGAAGCGCTTCGGGGAGCTGGGGCCAACGTCCTGACTTTC. Translated, it gives CASSEALRGAGANVLTF.

The chain recombines TRBV7-9 with TRBJ2-7; 12 nucleotides agree with TRBD1. CDR1 is SEHNR and CDR2 is FQNEAQ in the germline V gene (reference sequence). The CDR3 has 15 amino acids. With 8 bases clipped from V and 5 bases from J, the junction kept 10 bases outside the gene matches. CDR3 nucleotide sequence: TGTGCCAGCTTTGGTGTGGGACAGGGGGCCAACGAGCAGTACTTC. Translating it yields CASFGVGQGANEQYF.

This clonotype was recorded at least ten times. The chain joins TRBV2 to TRBJ1-4, with 7 bases aligning to TRBD1. Germline CDR1 reads SNHLY; CDR2 reads FYNNEI. V trimming: 3 bases; J trimming: 8 bases; junction bases outside the gene matches: 12. The CDR3 length is 16 residues. As DNA, the CDR3 is TGTGCCAGCAGTGAGACCCCACGGGACAGACTCGAAAAACTGTTTTTT. It translates to CASSETPRDRLEKLFF.

This clonotype was counted only a few times. The rearrangement links TRBV20-1 to TRBJ1-3; D possibly corresponds to TRBD1 (5 bases). Germline assignment: CDR1 DFQATT and CDR2 SNEGSKA (reference sequence). V was shortened by 5 bases and J by 0 bases, with 11 bases between the two germline ends. The CDR3 is made up of 14 amino acids. CDR3: CSAGDGNSGNTIYF. CDR3 DNA sequence: TGCAGTGCTGGGGACGGCAACTCTGGAAACACCATATATTTT.

This clonotype was detected a few times. The V gene is TRBV5-1, the J gene TRBJ1-1, with D perhaps TRBD1 (5 bases). V gave up 4 bases and J gave up 7 bases, with 20 bases separating them. Germline V gives CDR1 SGHRS, CDR2 YFSETQ. The CDR3 consists of 15 residues. The DNA for the CDR3 is TGCGCCAGCAGCCTGGGGGTCGGGAAGTCGGGTGAAGCTTTCTTT. Amino acids: CASSLGVGKSGEAFF.

This clonotype was detected ten times or more. V usage is TRBV27 and J usage is TRBJ1-2; D not resolved. There are 9 residues in the CDR3. The germline V and J ends were trimmed by 8 bases and 6 bases, with 4 bases remaining between them. In germline, CDR1 is MNHEY, CDR2 SMNVEV (reference sequence). This CDR3 is CASFHGYTF. The CDR3 DNA follows: TGTGCCAGCTTTCATGGCTACACCTTC.

This clonotype has a handful of counts. The chain links TRBV13 to TRBJ2-7, with 9 bases identical to TRBD1. The V and J ends lost 4 bases and 4 bases, in that order; junction bases with no gene match: 8. Germline CDR1 reads PRHDT; CDR2 reads FYEKMQ (reference sequence). This CDR3 is built from 15 residues. The CDR3 region is CASSSRTGDLYEQYF. The CDR3 region has the DNA TGTGCCAGCAGCTCTAGGACAGGGGATTTGTACGAGCAGTACTTC.

This clonotype was recorded at least ten times. The CDR3 region is CASSSQGANQPQHF. The CDR3 DNA is TGTGCCAGCAGCTCACAGGGGGCTAATCAGCCCCAGCATTTT. V usage is TRBV7-6 and J usage is TRBJ1-5; 9 bases fit TRBD1. The CDR3 contains 14 residues. Germline V CDR1 and CDR2: SGHVS, FNYEAQ. V trimming: 4 bases; J trimming: 4 bases; junction bases outside the gene matches: 2.

This clonotype was seen at least ten times. The CDR3 DNA is TGTGCCAGCAGAGAGGCCCGGGCCGGCGGGGAGCTGTTTTTT. Protein: CASREARAGGELFF. The chain carries TRBV2 and TRBJ2-2; D gene unclear. This CDR3 is built from 14 residues. CDR1 SNHLY and CDR2 FYNNEI come from the germline V gene. V dropped 6 bases and J dropped 7 bases, with 15 bases sitting between them.

This chain connects TRBV5-1 to TRBJ1-1; TRBD1 matches 12 bases. V dropped 5 bases and J dropped 1; count of bases not matched to a gene: 3. Germline assignment: CDR1 SGHRS and CDR2 YFSETQ. The CDR3 runs 15 residues. DNA of the CDR3: TGCGCCAGCAGGGGACAGGGGGCCCAGAACACTGAAGCTTTCTTT. Protein: CASRGQGAQNTEAFF. The full variable domain, rest sourced from reference TRBV5-1 and TRBJ1-1, is KAGVTQTPRYLIKTRGQQVTLSCSPISGHRSVSWYQQTPGQGLQFLFEYFSETQRNKGNFPGRFSGRQFSNSRSEMNVSTLELGDSALYLCASRGQGAQNTEAFFGQGTRLTVV.

This clonotype came up a few times. This chain links TRBV28 with TRBJ1-6; D ambiguous. CDR1 MDHEN and CDR2 SYDVKM come from the germline V gene. Trimming removed 3 bases at V and 19 bases at J, with 16 bases between. This CDR3 region has 12 residues. This CDR3 is CASSFSAFGPHF. As DNA, the CDR3 is TGTGCCAGCAGTTTCTCGGCTTTCGGCCCTCACTTT.

The V call is TRBV5-1, the J call TRBJ2-7; 7 bases are shared with TRBD1. The CDR3 is made up of 16 amino acids. CDR1 and CDR2 (germline): SGHRS, YFSETQ. Trimming removed 0 bases from V and 2 bases from J; junction bases left unmatched: 8. CDR3 protein: CASSLGTGVFPYEQYF. The CDR3 coding sequence is TGCGCCAGCAGCTTGGGCACAGGGGTCTTTCCCTACGAGCAGTACTTC.

In this sample, this clonotype turned up many times. The chain uses TRBV28 and TRBJ1-5; 11 nucleotides align to TRBD1. V was clipped by 5 bases and J by 6 bases; unmatched bases: 18. This CDR3 has 19 amino acids. CDR1 is MDHEN and CDR2 is SYDVKM in the germline V gene. CDR3 residues: CASSGRGYRRDRGFQPQHF. The CDR3 nucleotides read TGTGCCAGCAGTGGGCGGGGGTACAGGCGGGACAGGGGGTTTCAGCCCCAGCATTTT.

The rearrangement links TRBV5-1 to TRBJ2-3; possibly TRBD1 for D (6 bases). V lost 2 bases and J 6 bases, leaving 13 bases between the germline ends. This CDR3 is 14 amino acids long. In germline, CDR1 is SGHRS, CDR2 YFSETQ. This CDR3 is CASSLNRAGDTQYF. The CDR3 DNA reads as TGCGCCAGCAGCTTAAACAGGGCCGGGGATACGCAGTATTTT.

Comment on this clonotype: Given the absence of the conserved phenylalanine or tryptophan at the CDR3 end, a read error is likely. CDR3 in amino acids: CASRGRHESTDTQYS. DNA for the CDR3: TGTGCCAGCAGAGGAAGACACGAAAGCACAGATACGCAGTATTCT. The V gene is TRBV6-1, the J gene TRBJ2-3; no clear D gene. Germline lookup yields CDR1 MNHNS and CDR2 SASEGT. CDR3 size: 15 residues. Trimming removed 6 bases at V and 0 bases at J, with 13 bases between.